This entry lists 5 T cell receptor beta chains sequenced from one sample in a study of CD8 T cells in Susac syndrome. RNA totalling roughly 0.5 to 1 ug underwent reverse transcription with random hexamers. TCRdb redid the calling of the immunoSEQ multiplex PCR reads with MiXCR, one entry per CDR3 protein. The sample has about 210,000 distinct CDR3 sequences, about 96% seen once. The sequenced material came from CD4+ T cells from PBMCs. Receptors were obtained from a human donor with multiple sclerosis.

The CDR3 DNA is TGTGCCAGCAGTTCAATGGGCCGTCTTGACGGGAGTTACGAGCAGTACTTC. Protein sequence: CASSSMGRLDGSYEQYF. The rearrangement links TRBV6-5 to TRBJ2-7; TRBD2 might be the D (6 bases). Germline CDR1 reads MNHEY; CDR2 reads SVGAGI. CDR3 length: 17 amino acids. V was cut by 4 bases and J by 4 bases, with 23 bases left in between.

Written as DNA, the CDR3 is TGTGCCAGCAGTTTCAGGCTAATCACAGATACGCAGTATTTT. Amino acids: CASSFRLITDTQYF. The chain links TRBV12-3 or TRBV12-4 to TRBJ2-3, with D hard to call. The CDR3 has 14 residues. V lost 3 bases to trimming and J lost 2 bases, with 9 bases between them.

This chain connects TRBV29-1 to TRBJ2-1; D may be TRBD1 (5 bases). CDR1 SQVTM and CDR2 ANQGSEA come from the germline V gene. The V and J ends lost 5 bases and 1 base respectively, with 12 bases between them. The CDR3 loop spans 14 amino acids. In nucleotides, the CDR3 is TGCAGCGTTCCCACGACAGTTTCCTACAATGAGCAGTTCTTC. Protein product: CSVPTTVSYNEQFF.

V usage is TRBV15 and J usage is TRBJ1-4; D is unresolved. CDR1 LNHNV and CDR2 YYDKDF come from the germline V gene (reference sequence). The CDR3 loop spans 13 amino acids. With 1 base removed from V and 8 bases from J, the gap between germline ends came to 8 bases. CDR3: CATSRGLSEKLFF. CDR3 in DNA: TGTGCCACCAGCAGAGGGTTGTCGGAAAAACTGTTTTTT.

The J gene is TRBJ1-1, the V gene TRBV3-1, with a weak D call TRBD1 (5 bases). Trimming shortened V by 4 bases and J by 2 bases, and 14 bases separated the two germline ends. The germline V gene has CDR1 LGHDT and CDR2 YNNKEL (reference sequence). The CDR3 sequence is 15 residues long. The DNA of the CDR3 is TGTGCCAGCAGCCGCCGTGGGGGAGGTAACACTGAAGCTTTCTTT. Its translation: CASSRRGGGNTEAFF. Complete variable domain (other parts from reference TRBV3-1 and TRBJ1-1): DTAVSQTPKYLVTQMGNDKSIKCEQNLGHDTMYWYKQDSKKFLKIMFSYNNKELIINETVPNRFSPKSPDKAHLNLHINSLELGDSAVYFCASSRRGGGNTEAFFGQGTRLTVV.